Sequencing of this T cell receptor (beta chain) was carried out in a study of T-cell memory formation after mild COVID-19. Across the whole study: TCR clusters were mostly donor specific.

In TCRdb, the 5' RACE reads were re-called with MiXCR into one record per CDR3 protein. Here the sample spans hundreds of thousands of distinct CDR3 sequences, roughly 20% being singletons. Study-level points and caveats: CD4+ contracting clones were found mainly in CM and EM, and CD8+ ones in EMRA. The appearance of some responding clones in pre-infection memory suggested that cross-reactive memory joined. Second-wave clones with a day 37 peak had unconfirmed SARS-CoV-2 specificity.

As concerns this clonotype: As yet, its antigen is unknown.

Trimming shortened V by 6 bases and J by 0 bases, and 20 bases separated the two germline ends. Germline V lookup: CDR1 MNHNY, CDR2 SVGAGI (reference sequence). There are 17 residues in the CDR3. The origin of this receptor is an adult woman who had mild COVID-19 (a few samples of this study predate the infection). Cell type and time point are not known. V and J are TRBV6-6 and TRBJ1-1; D remains ambiguous. The sequenced sample consisted of PBMCs or a T cell subset sorted from them (not recorded which). CDR3 sequence (DNA): TGTGCCAGCAGGCTCCCGGGTTCAGGCGCCTTGAACACTGAAGCTTTCTTT. It translates to CASRLPGSGALNTEAFF.